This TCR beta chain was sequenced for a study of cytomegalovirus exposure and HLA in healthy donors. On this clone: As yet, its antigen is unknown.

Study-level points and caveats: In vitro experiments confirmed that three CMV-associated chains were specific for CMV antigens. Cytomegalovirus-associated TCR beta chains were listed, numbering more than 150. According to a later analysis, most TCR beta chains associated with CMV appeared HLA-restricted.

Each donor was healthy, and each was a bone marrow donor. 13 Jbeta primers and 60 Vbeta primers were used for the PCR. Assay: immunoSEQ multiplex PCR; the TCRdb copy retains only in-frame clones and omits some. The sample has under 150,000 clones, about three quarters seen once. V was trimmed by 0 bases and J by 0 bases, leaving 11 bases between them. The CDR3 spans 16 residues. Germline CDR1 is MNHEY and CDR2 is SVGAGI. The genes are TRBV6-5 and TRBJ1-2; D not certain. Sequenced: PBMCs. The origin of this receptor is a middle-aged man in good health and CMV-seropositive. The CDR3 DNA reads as TGTGCCAGCAGTTACTCGAGTAAGGGAGCTAACTATGGCTACACCTTC. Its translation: CASSYSSKGANYGYTF.